One T cell receptor (beta chain) is described in this entry. The antigen is not known. The data were obtained in a study of shared clonotypes between healthy human individuals. Whole-study findings and limits: Sampling covered blood only; tissue repertoires likely differ.

Germline V lookup: CDR1 SGHRS, CDR2 YFSETQ. The ends were cut back, 4 bases at V and 5 bases at J, with 24 bases in the middle. This CDR3 has 17 amino acids. Only Caucasian adults living in Nashville, Tennessee made up the donor group. Deep was the level used in running the assay. This table comes from immunoSEQ multiplex PCR, and its TCRdb copy is limited to in-frame clones, with some not included. Counted here are around 1.4 million clones, roughly 98.5% occurring once; the ten biggest clones make up approximately 0.4%. The chain joins TRBV5-1 to TRBJ2-5; TRBD1 might be the D (6 bases). The sequenced sample consisted of naive CD4+ T cells sorted from blood. Subset in this sample: CD45RA+ positively selected. The clonotype comes from a young man in good health. The CDR3, as DNA: TGCGCCAGCAGCCCAAGGGGGTACTTGGTTACGACGGAGACCCAGTACTTC. This gives the protein CASSPRGYLVTTETQYF.